These 18 T cell receptor beta chains were all obtained from the same sample, sequenced in a study of T cell repertoires in cytomegalovirus infection. One entry per CDR3 protein results from TCRdb running MiXCR on the reads. The sample has around 49,000 distinct CDR3 sequences, around 18% seen once. No antigen is known for these receptors. Sequenced material: CD8+ T cells from cultured PBMCs, taken from culture after CMV antigen stimulation. Receptor source: a human donor in good health (CMV status not recorded). Some clones in this sample may be carry-over from other donors' samples.

The genes are TRBV6-2 or TRBV6-3 and TRBJ1-2; TRBD1 might be the D (5 bases). Trimming cost V 0 bases and J 6 bases, with 11 bases left between them. Germline loops: CDR1 MNHEY, CDR2 SVGEGT. CDR3 length equals 14 residues. The CDR3 here is CASSYSTRGNGYTF. The DNA for the CDR3 is TGTGCCAGCAGTTACTCGACCCGGGGCAATGGCTACACCTTC.

This clonotype was found a few times. V is TRBV29-1 and J is TRBJ2-1, with a possible D match to TRBD1 (5 bases). The CDR3 covers 12 residues. From germline, CDR1 is SQVTM and CDR2 ANQGSEA. Trimming shortened V by 3 bases and J by 9 bases, and 12 bases separated the two germline ends. The CDR3 nucleotides read TGCAGCGTTGACCCCCAGGGTACTGAGCAGTTCTTC. Its protein is CSVDPQGTEQFF.

J is TRBJ2-3 and V is TRBV7-2; 9 bases match TRBD2. The V gene end was trimmed by 1 base and the J gene end by 8 bases; junction bases not matched to a gene: 10. Looked up from germline, CDR1 is SGHTA and CDR2 is FQGNSA. CDR3 length equals 16 residues. CDR3 DNA sequence: TGTGCCAGCAGCTTAGGGGGCGGGAGGGCCTATGTTACGCAGTATTTT. Amino acids: CASSLGGGRAYVTQYF.

Concerning this clonotype: A much larger clone lies a single base off, so this may be a read error. The chain links TRBV12-3 or TRBV12-4 to TRBJ2-5; D unresolved. Trimming took off 3 bases at V and 5 bases at J, with 7 bases between the two ends. The CDR3 is 12 residues long. The CDR3 region has the DNA TGTGCCAGCAGTTTTGGCAGGGAGACCCAGTACTTC. Amino acid sequence: CASSFGRETQYF.

This clonotype was found many times. This chain joins TRBV20-1 and TRBJ2-7; unclear D gene. V lost 6 bases and J 3 bases, leaving 15 bases between the germline ends. The CDR3 is made up of 13 amino acids. CDR1 is DFQATT and CDR2 is SNEGSKA in the germline V gene (reference sequence). The DNA for the CDR3 is TGCAGTGCCCGGGCAGGCACTAACTACGAGCAGTACTTC. Protein sequence: CSARAGTNYEQYF.

The chain is built from TRBV12-3 or TRBV12-4 and TRBJ1-2; D unclear. The CDR3 runs 16 residues. V was cut by 7 bases and J by 5 bases, with 23 bases left in between. CDR3 protein: CASTSRAGDRFYGYTF. CDR3 nucleotides: TGTGCCAGCACCTCTCGGGCAGGCGATCGATTTTATGGCTACACCTTC.

This chain links TRBV12-5 with TRBJ1-2; no definite D call. Germline values: CDR1 LGHNT, CDR2 FRNRAP. The CDR3 has 13 residues. Trimming took 7 bases from V and 7 from J, leaving 16 bases between them. The CDR3 is CASAVDPWVGYTF. The DNA of the CDR3 is TGTGCTAGTGCCGTGGACCCTTGGGTTGGCTACACCTTC.

This chain joins TRBV6-2 or TRBV6-3 and TRBJ1-1; D remains ambiguous. Germline V gene sequence: CDR1 MNHEY, CDR2 SVGEGT. V dropped 2 bases and J dropped 1 base, with 14 bases sitting between them. CDR3 length: 16 residues. The CDR3 here is CASSYPDQKTNTEAFF. CDR3 in DNA: TGTGCCAGCAGTTACCCGGATCAGAAGACGAACACTGAAGCTTTCTTT.

The V gene is TRBV6-2 or TRBV6-3, the J gene TRBJ1-1, with D possibly matching TRBD1 (5 bases). Germline V lookup: CDR1 MNHEY, CDR2 SVGEGT. The CDR3 loop spans 16 amino acids. V was shortened by 4 bases and J by 4 bases, with 19 bases between the two germline ends. CDR3 amino acids: CASSSLPAGRGTEAFF. For the CDR3, the DNA is TGTGCCAGCAGTTCCCTCCCAGCGGGGAGGGGCACTGAAGCTTTCTTT.

This clonotype was detected a few times. V and J are TRBV7-2 and TRBJ1-5; no clear D gene. Trimming removed 1 base from V and 0 bases from J, with 10 bases in between. From germline, CDR1 is SGHTA and CDR2 FQGNSA. The CDR3 runs to 16 residues. CDR3 loop: CASSLGFSNSNQPQHF. CDR3 nucleotides: TGTGCCAGCAGCTTAGGCTTCAGCAATAGCAATCAGCCCCAGCATTTT.

This clonotype was observed a handful of times. The gene calls are TRBV4-3 and TRBJ1-2, with D uncertain. Germline assignment: CDR1 LGHNA and CDR2 YSLEER. V was trimmed by 2 bases and J by 0 bases, leaving 16 bases between them. The CDR3 length is 17 residues. The DNA of the CDR3 is TGCGCCAGCAGCCAAACAGTAGGGCAGGCTACTAACTATGGCTACACCTTC. Protein product: CASSQTVGQATNYGYTF.

This clonotype was seen only a few times. The chain has TRBV7-2 and TRBJ2-7, with TRBD1 matching 8 bases. V was clipped by 0 bases and J by 4 bases; unmatched bases: 5. The CDR3 contains 15 residues. CDR1 SGHTA and CDR2 FQGNSA come from the germline V gene. The DNA of the CDR3 is TGTGCCAGCAGCTTAGCGTCAGGGGGCAGGTACGAGCAGTACTTC. Protein product: CASSLASGGRYEQYF.

The chain has TRBV9 and TRBJ1-2; TRBD1 is a possible D gene (5 bases). Germline V lookup: CDR1 SGDLS, CDR2 YYNGEE. This CDR3 comprises 14 residues. V lost 3 bases, J lost 5 bases, and 14 bases lay in between. CDR3 DNA sequence: TGTGCCAGCAGCGGGGGCCCAAACCCGTATGGCTACACCTTC. Protein product: CASSGGPNPYGYTF. Combining the CDR3 with reference TRBV9 and TRBJ1-2 gives the whole variable domain DSGVTQTPKHLITATGQRVTLRCSPRSGDLSVYWYQQSLDQGLQFLIQYYNGEERAKGNILERFSAQQFPDLHSELNLSSLELGDSALYFCASSGGPNPYGYTFGSGTRLTVV.

In this sample, this clonotype turned up a few times. The CDR3 DNA reads as TGTGCCAGCAGCTTAGGCATTCCCCGGGACGTTTCCACTGAAGCTTTCTTT. Its translation is CASSLGIPRDVSTEAFF. This chain connects TRBV7-2 to TRBJ1-1; D might be TRBD1 (5 bases). Between the trimmed V and J ends, which lost 1 base and 4 bases, there was a span of 19 bases. The germline CDR1 and CDR2 sequences are SGHTA and FQGNSA. This CDR3 spans 17 amino acids.

This clonotype was seen more than once but under ten times. This chain joins TRBV7-9 and TRBJ2-7; either TRBD1 or TRBD2 may fit D (6 bases each). CDR3 size: 16 residues. V lost 5 bases and J 0 bases, leaving 17 bases between the germline ends. CDR1 SEHNR and CDR2 FQNEAQ come from the germline V gene (reference sequence). CDR3 sequence reads: CASSPQQGLLSYEQYF. As DNA, the CDR3 is TGTGCCAGCAGCCCCCAACAGGGACTCCTCTCCTACGAGCAGTACTTC.

This sequence joins TRBV7-6 and TRBJ2-7; TRBD1 matches at 10 bases. V lost 5 bases to trimming and J lost 3 bases; unmatched junction nucleotides: 4. CDR3 length: 14 residues. Germline V gives CDR1 SGHVS, CDR2 FNYEAQ. The CDR3 here is CASSARDRGYEQYF. DNA for the CDR3: TGTGCCAGCAGCGCGAGGGACAGGGGCTACGAGCAGTACTTC.

This clonotype was seen more than once but under ten times. This chain connects TRBV6-4 to TRBJ2-3; TRBD2 might be the D (5 bases). Germline assignment: CDR1 MRHNA and CDR2 SNTAGT. CDR3 size: 14 residues. V was cut by 4 bases and J by 2 bases, with 10 bases left in between. CDR3 sequence reads: CASSGGLSTDTQYF. The CDR3 coding sequence is TGTGCCAGCAGTGGAGGACTTTCCACAGATACGCAGTATTTT.

The table lists this clonotype with a few counts. The V gene is TRBV28, the J gene TRBJ2-7; D is undetermined. The germline V gene has CDR1 MDHEN and CDR2 SYDVKM. V lost 6 bases, J lost 0 bases, and 9 bases lay in between. The CDR3 length is 13 residues. Written as DNA, the CDR3 is TGTGCCAGCAGCGAGACGGGCTCCTACGAGCAGTACTTC. Its protein product is CASSETGSYEQYF. The variable domain in full, with the rest retrieved from reference TRBV28 and TRBJ2-7, is DVKVTQSSRYLVKRTGEKVFLECVQDMDHENMFWYRQDPGLGLRLIYFSYDVKMKEKGDIPEGYSVSREKKERFSLILESASTNQTSMYLCASSETGSYEQYFGPGTRLTVT.